This is a list of T cell receptor beta chains from one sample in a study of beta chain features in type 1 diabetes. The data were produced by immunoSEQ multiplex PCR, yet TCRdb's version contains in-frame clones alone and is incomplete. Of about 620,000 clones listed, about 14% are singletons. Material: naive CD4+ T cells from blood. These receptors came from a man in his late teens or twenties in good health. Both conserved end residues are trimmed from each CDR3.

CDR3 protein,V gene
ASSFTGARGFGGYT,TRBV28
ASSQARGGSDTQY,TRBV4-3
ASSSPPRVGGETQY,TRBV7-2
ARGQGAINEQF,TRBV5-1
ASSLPLAPGGEQY,TRBV18
ASRTGTGNEKLF,TRBV7-8
ASSVGRGTEAF,TRBV6-4
SAGTRGRSY,TRBV20-1
AAHRGDILHNEQF,TRBV7-2
SVEDLIWQGTTNYGYT,TRBV29-1
ASSSRTGAYNEQF,TRBV18
ASSLEQNYGYT,TRBV7-2
ASSPSGQNYEQY,TRBV7-3
ASSPQVADQPQH,TRBV7-2
ASSSRRVSYEQY,TRBV11-2
ASSQTGSKNIQY,TRBV5-8
ASSLLRDRANTEAF,TRBV28